What follows are 16 T cell receptor beta chains derived from one specimen sequenced in a study of technical replicates of blood from several donors. Produced via immunoSEQ multiplex PCR; TCRdb's table is partial and in-frame only. Of 60,000 to 75,000 clones in the sample, 87% were seen once. The specimen sequenced was PBMCs. All receptors come from a human donor in good health. Some clones in this sample may be carry-over from other donors' samples.

The chain is built from TRBV10-3 and TRBJ1-2; possible D gene TRBD1, 5 bases. Looked up from germline, CDR1 is ENHRY and CDR2 is SYGVKD. The CDR3 extends over 16 amino acids. The germline V and J ends were trimmed by 3 bases and 3 bases, with 17 bases remaining between them. DNA of the CDR3: TGTGCCATCAGTGACCCTGGCGGGGCCGCTCACTATGGCTACACCTTC. This codes for CAISDPGGAAHYGYTF.

This clone was observed a few times. J is TRBJ1-5 and V is TRBV19; no reliable D call. CDR3 length: 12 residues. Per germline, CDR1 LNHDA and CDR2 SQIVND (reference sequence). Trimming removed 5 bases from V and 8 bases from J, with 10 bases in between. The CDR3 spells CASSFITEPQHF. DNA of the CDR3: TGTGCCAGTAGTTTTATAACAGAGCCCCAGCATTTT.

The chain has TRBV4-3 and TRBJ2-2; 8 bases are a match to TRBD2. V gave up 0 bases and J gave up 7 bases; unmatched junction bases: 7. The length of the CDR3 is 16 residues. Germline V gene data show CDR1 as LGHNA and CDR2 as YSLEER. The CDR3: CASSQEVGRAFGELFF. The CDR3 bases are TGCGCCAGCAGCCAAGAGGTCGGGAGGGCCTTCGGGGAGCTGTTTTTT.

This chain links TRBV10-3 with TRBJ2-1; 8 nucleotides line up with TRBD1. The trim removed 3 bases at V and 8 bases at J, leaving 9 bases unmatched. The CDR3 consists of 15 residues. CDR1 is ENHRY, CDR2 SYGVKD, per germline. The CDR3 sequence: CAISDRGQGLDEQFF. The DNA of the CDR3 is TGTGCCATCAGTGACAGGGGGCAGGGGTTGGATGAGCAGTTCTTC.

V gene TRBV19 combines with J gene TRBJ2-3; the match to TRBD2 covers 9 bases. Germline lookup yields CDR1 LNHDA and CDR2 SQIVND (reference sequence). V lost 5 bases to trimming and J lost 4 bases; unmatched junction nucleotides: 13. This CDR3 is 17 amino acids long. The CDR3 region has the DNA TGTGCCAGTAGTTTAGGCCCCAAGCGGGAGGAGGCAGATACGCAGTATTTT. It is translated as CASSLGPKREEADTQYF.

This rearrangement joins TRBV28 to TRBJ1-1, with D unclear. This CDR3 is 14 amino acids long. Germline lookup yields CDR1 MDHEN and CDR2 SYDVKM. V shed 5 bases and J shed 3 bases, with 13 bases lying between them. This CDR3 reads CASSALWRYTEAFF. Here the CDR3 DNA reads TGTGCCAGCAGTGCCCTCTGGCGGTACACTGAAGCTTTCTTT.

The chain has TRBV15 and TRBJ2-1, with 8 bases lining up with TRBD2. CDR1 and CDR2 from the germline V gene are LNHNV and YYDKDF (reference sequence). The CDR3 totals 15 residues. J gave up 5 bases and V 5 bases, and 8 bases lay outside the gene matches. Here the CDR3 reads CATSGGGLGDNEQFF. The DNA of the CDR3 is TGTGCCACCAGCGGCGGGGGACTAGGAGACAATGAGCAGTTCTTC.

V is TRBV18 and J is TRBJ1-1, with D possibly being TRBD1 (6 bases). Germline V gene data show CDR1 as KGHSH and CDR2 as LQKENI. This CDR3 region has 15 residues. Trimming removed 5 bases at V and 1 base at J, with 14 bases between. CDR3 residues: CASSARGATNTEAFF. In DNA, the CDR3 is TGTGCCAGCTCAGCCCGGGGGGCTACGAACACTGAAGCTTTCTTT. Based on the CDR3 plus reference TRBV18 and TRBJ1-1, the full variable domain is NAGVMQNPRHLVRRRGQEARLRCSPMKGHSHVYWYRQLPEEGLKFMVYLQKENIIDESGMPKERFSAEFPKEGPSILRIQQVVRGDSAAYFCASSARGATNTEAFFGQGTRLTVV.

CDR3 in amino acids: CASSPRASGDTQYF. As DNA, the CDR3 is TGTGCCAGCAGCCCAAGGGCCTCAGGGGATACGCAGTATTTT. V gene TRBV9 combines with J gene TRBJ2-3; TRBD1 might be the D (5 bases). Trimming shortened V by 4 bases and J by 6 bases, and 15 bases separated the two germline ends. The germline gives CDR1 SGDLS, CDR2 YYNGEE. The CDR3 has 14 residues.

This sequence joins TRBV5-1 and TRBJ2-3, with 8 bases matching TRBD2. The trim removed 1 base at V and 4 bases at J, leaving 8 bases unmatched. From germline, CDR1 is SGHRS and CDR2 YFSETQ. CDR3 length: 16 amino acids. This chain's CDR3 is CASSLRAGGGADTQYF. CDR3 coding DNA: TGCGCCAGCAGCTTGCGTGCGGGGGGTGGCGCAGATACGCAGTATTTT.

A single count supports this clone. The V call is TRBV19, the J call TRBJ1-2; 7 bases fit TRBD1. The CDR3 has 16 amino acids. The V gene's germline CDR1 is LNHDA and CDR2 SQIVND (reference sequence). Trimming took 4 bases from V and 4 from J; bases not matched to a gene: 12. The DNA of the CDR3 is TGTGCCAGTAGTACAGGACAGGATAGACCTAGCTATGGCTACACCTTC. It codes for CASSTGQDRPSYGYTF.

J is TRBJ2-5 and V is TRBV18; D is possibly TRBD2 (5 bases). The germline V gene encodes CDR1 KGHSH and CDR2 LQKENI. This CDR3 is 16 amino acids long. V was cut by 4 bases and J by 5 bases, with 20 bases left in between. CDR3 sequence: CASSRFERTLGETQYF. The CDR3 DNA follows: TGTGCCAGCTCACGGTTCGAAAGGACTTTAGGGGAGACCCAGTACTTC.

This clone was detected once. The V and J genes are TRBV5-1 and TRBJ2-3; 9 bases line up with TRBD1. This CDR3 comprises 15 residues. Germline V lookup: CDR1 SGHRS, CDR2 YFSETQ. J was trimmed by 1 base and V by 5 bases; bases with no gene match: 5. The CDR3 sequence: CASRGQGDRTDTQYF. Here the CDR3 DNA reads TGCGCCAGCAGGGGACAGGGTGATCGCACAGATACGCAGTATTTT.

V usage is TRBV5-6 and J usage is TRBJ2-1, with D possibly TRBD2 on 6 matching bases. The V and J ends lost 1 base and 14 bases respectively, with 13 bases between them. The CDR3 is 12 amino acids. Germline values: CDR1 SGHDT, CDR2 YYEEEE. The CDR3 sequence is CASSLIAGSEFF. CDR3 nucleotide sequence: TGTGCCAGCAGCTTGATCGCGGGGAGTGAGTTCTTC.

This chain uses TRBV6-5 with TRBJ1-3; D remains ambiguous. Per germline, CDR1 MNHEY and CDR2 SVGAGI. Trimming cost V 9 bases and J 1 base, with 4 bases left between them. This CDR3 is built from 11 residues. CDR3 nucleotides: TGTGCCAGTAAATCTGGAAACACCATATATTTT. It specifies CASKSGNTIYF.

The rearrangement links TRBV7-2 to TRBJ1-1, with 9 positions matching TRBD1. The J segment lost 6 bases and the V segment lost 5 bases, leaving 1 base of the junction unmatched. This CDR3 comprises 12 residues. Germline V lookup: CDR1 SGHTA, CDR2 FQGNSA. CDR3 sequence reads: CASSRDRAEAFF. Written as DNA, the CDR3 is TGTGCCAGCAGCAGGGACAGGGCTGAAGCTTTCTTT. The full variable domain, its missing parts supplied by reference TRBV7-2 and TRBJ1-1, is GAGVSQSPSNKVTEKGKDVELRCDPISGHTALYWYRQSLGQGLEFLIYFQGNSAPDKSGLPSDRFSAERTGGSVSTLTIQRTQQEDSAVYLCASSRDRAEAFFGQGTRLTVV.